This T cell receptor (beta chain) was captured by sequencing in a study of T-cell memory formation after mild COVID-19. General study points: Unconfirmed was the SARS-CoV-2 specificity of second-wave clones that peaked on day 37.

This clonotype was counted between two and nine times. The antigen is undetermined. With V trimmed by 4 bases and J by 2 bases, 9 bases remained unmatched. The CDR3 is 16 amino acids. TCRdb fed the 5' RACE reads into MiXCR, producing one record per CDR3 protein. The sample lists roughly 300,000 distinct CDR3 sequences; 8.2% were seen once. The source of this sequence is a man between 18 and 35 years old who had mild COVID-19 (a few samples of this study predate the infection). Cell type and time point are not known. The sample was PBMCs or a T cell subset sorted from them (not recorded which). The chain is built from TRBV12-3 or TRBV12-4 and TRBJ1-2; 8 positions match TRBD1. Here the CDR3 DNA reads TGTGCCAGCAGTTCCAACGGACAGGGTATGAACTATGGCTACACCTTC. Its translation is CASSSNGQGMNYGYTF.